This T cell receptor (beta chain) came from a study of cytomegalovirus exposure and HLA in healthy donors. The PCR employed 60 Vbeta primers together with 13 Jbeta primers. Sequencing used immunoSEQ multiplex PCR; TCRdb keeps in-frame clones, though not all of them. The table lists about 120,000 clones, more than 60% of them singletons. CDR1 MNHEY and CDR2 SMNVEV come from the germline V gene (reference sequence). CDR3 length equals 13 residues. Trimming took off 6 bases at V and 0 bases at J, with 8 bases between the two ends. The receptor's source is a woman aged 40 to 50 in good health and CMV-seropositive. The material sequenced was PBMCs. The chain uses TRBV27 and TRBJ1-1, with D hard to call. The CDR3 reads CASSVILNTEAFF. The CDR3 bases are TGTGCCAGCAGCGTTATTTTGAACACTGAAGCTTTCTTT.